This TCR beta chain appears in the sequencing data of a study of blood T cells in healthy people across ages. Remarks on this clonotype: Its target is unknown.

Peripheral blood, around 10 milliliters per donor, was collected. Extraction yielded at least 6 micrograms of total RNA per sample. Using a J-beta primer mix together with a sample-barcoded 5' primer, a second PCR was run for roughly 6 to 12 cycles. MiXCR, run by TCRdb on the 5' RACE reads, gives a single entry per CDR3 protein. The table includes roughly 1,500,000 distinct CDR3 sequences, about 40% detected once. Germline V CDR1 and CDR2: DFQATT, SNEGSKA (reference sequence). This CDR3 comprises 14 residues. General study points: Unsorted PBMCs blocked a conclusive comparison of naive and antigen-experienced cells.

This chain links TRBV20-1 with TRBJ2-4; 8 bases are shared with TRBD2. Near its end, the DNA agrees better with TRBJ2-7, so the J call may be wrong. Material for sequencing was blood. This sequence originates from a woman aged 18 to 35 in good health. In nucleotides, the CDR3 is TGCAGTGCTAGCCCGGGGGGGGAGGCTTACGAGCAGTACTTC. This translates into CSASPGGEAYEQYF.